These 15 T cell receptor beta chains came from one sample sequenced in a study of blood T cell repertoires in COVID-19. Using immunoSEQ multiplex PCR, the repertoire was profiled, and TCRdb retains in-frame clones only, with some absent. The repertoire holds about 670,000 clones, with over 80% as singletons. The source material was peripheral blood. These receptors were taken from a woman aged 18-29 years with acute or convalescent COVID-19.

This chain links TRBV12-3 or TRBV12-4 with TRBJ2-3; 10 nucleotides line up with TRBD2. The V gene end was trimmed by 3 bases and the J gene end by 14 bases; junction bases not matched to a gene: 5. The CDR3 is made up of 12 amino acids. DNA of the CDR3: TGTGCCAGCAGTTTCCTAGCGGGGGTAGTGTATTTT. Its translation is CASSFLAGVVYF.

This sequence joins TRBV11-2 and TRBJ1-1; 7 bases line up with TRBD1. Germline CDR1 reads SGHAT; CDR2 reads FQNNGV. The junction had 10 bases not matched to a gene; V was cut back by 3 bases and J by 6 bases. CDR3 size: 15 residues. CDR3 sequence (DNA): TGTGCCAGCAGCTTCCGAGGGGGCGCGATCGCTGAAGCTTTCTTT. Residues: CASSFRGGAIAEAFF.

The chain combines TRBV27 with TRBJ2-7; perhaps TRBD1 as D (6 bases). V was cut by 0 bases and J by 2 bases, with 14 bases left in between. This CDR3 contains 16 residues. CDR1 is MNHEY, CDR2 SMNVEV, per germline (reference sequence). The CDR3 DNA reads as TGTGCCAGCAGTTTATCAGGACAGCTTGGGGCCTACGAGCAGTACTTC. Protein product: CASSLSGQLGAYEQYF.

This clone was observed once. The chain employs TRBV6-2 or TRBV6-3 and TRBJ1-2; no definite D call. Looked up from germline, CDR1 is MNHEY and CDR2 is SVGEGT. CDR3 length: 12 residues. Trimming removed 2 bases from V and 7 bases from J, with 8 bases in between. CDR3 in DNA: TGTGCCAGCAGTTACCCAGGTCCTGGCTACACCTTC. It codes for CASSYPGPGYTF.

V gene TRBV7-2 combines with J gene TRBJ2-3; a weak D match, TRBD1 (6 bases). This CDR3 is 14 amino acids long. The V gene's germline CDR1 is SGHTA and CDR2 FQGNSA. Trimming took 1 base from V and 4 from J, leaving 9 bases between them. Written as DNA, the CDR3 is TGTGCCAGCAGCTTAGAACAGGGACCAGATACGCAGTATTTT. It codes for CASSLEQGPDTQYF.

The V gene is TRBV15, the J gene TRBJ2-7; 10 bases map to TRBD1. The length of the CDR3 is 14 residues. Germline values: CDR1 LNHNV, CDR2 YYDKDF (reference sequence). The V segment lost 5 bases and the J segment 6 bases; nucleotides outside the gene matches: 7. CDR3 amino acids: CATSPLRDRGEQYF. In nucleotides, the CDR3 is TGTGCCACCAGCCCCCTCCGGGACAGGGGCGAGCAGTACTTC.

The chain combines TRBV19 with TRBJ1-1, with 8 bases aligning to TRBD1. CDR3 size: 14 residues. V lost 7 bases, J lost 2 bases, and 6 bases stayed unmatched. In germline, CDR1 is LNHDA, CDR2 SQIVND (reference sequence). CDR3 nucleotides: TGTGCCAGTACTCAGGGGGCGGAAAACACTGAAGCTTTCTTT. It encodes CASTQGAENTEAFF.

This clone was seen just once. CDR3 region: CANLGGTGDVYNEQFF. CDR3 nucleotide sequence: TGTGCCAACCTCGGAGGAACAGGGGACGTATACAATGAGCAGTTCTTC. The rearrangement joins TRBV21-1 to TRBJ2-1; no check of the table's D call, TRBD1, against the DNA was made. TRBV21-1 is assigned pseudogene status. The CDR3 consists of 16 residues.

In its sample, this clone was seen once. This CDR3 is CASSLFLRAGGNTGELFF. CDR3 in DNA: TGTGCCAGCAGCTTATTTCTCCGGGCGGGGGGCAACACCGGGGAGCTGTTTTTT. The rearrangement joins TRBV7-2 to TRBJ2-2; 8 nucleotides line up with TRBD2. The CDR3 is 18 amino acids. CDR1 SGHTA and CDR2 FQGNSA come from the germline V gene. Losses at the gene ends were 2 bases for V and 2 bases for J; bases not matched to a gene: 10.

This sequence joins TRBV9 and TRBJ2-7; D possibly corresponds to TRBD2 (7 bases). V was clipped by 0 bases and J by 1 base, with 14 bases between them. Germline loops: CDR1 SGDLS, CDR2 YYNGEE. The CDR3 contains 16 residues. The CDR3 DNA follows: TGTGCCAGCAGCGTAGACCCGGGGGGCGCTTCCTACGAGCAGTACTTC. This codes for CASSVDPGGASYEQYF.

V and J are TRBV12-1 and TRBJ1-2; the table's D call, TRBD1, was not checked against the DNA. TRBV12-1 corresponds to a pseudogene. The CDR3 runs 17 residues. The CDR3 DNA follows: TGTGCCAGCAGCTTCCACCAACAGGGGGCGAAAAACTATGGCTACACCTTC. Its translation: CASSFHQQGAKNYGYTF.

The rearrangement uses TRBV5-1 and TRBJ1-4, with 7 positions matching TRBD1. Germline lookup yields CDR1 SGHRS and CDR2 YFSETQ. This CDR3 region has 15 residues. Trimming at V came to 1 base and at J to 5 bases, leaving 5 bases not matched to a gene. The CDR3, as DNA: TGCGCCAGCAGCTTGTGGCGGGACAGAAATGAAAAACTGTTTTTT. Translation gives CASSLWRDRNEKLFF.

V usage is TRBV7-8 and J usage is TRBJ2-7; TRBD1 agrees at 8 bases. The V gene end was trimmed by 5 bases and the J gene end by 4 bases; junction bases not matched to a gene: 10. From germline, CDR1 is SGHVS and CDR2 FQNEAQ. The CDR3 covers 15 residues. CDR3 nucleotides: TGTGCCAGCAGCACTACCTGGACAGGGATTTACGAGCAGTACTTC. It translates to CASSTTWTGIYEQYF.

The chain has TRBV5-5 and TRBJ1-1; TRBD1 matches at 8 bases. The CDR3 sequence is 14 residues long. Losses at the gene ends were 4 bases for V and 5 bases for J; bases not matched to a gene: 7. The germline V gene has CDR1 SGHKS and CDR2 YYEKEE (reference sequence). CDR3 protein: CASSIGTGGTEAFF. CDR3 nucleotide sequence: TGTGCCAGCAGCATTGGGACAGGTGGGACTGAAGCTTTCTTT. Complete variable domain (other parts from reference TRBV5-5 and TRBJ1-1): DAGVTQSPTHLIKTRGQQVTLRCSPISGHKSVSWYQQVLGQGPQFIFQYYEKEERGRGNFPDRFSARQFPNYSSELNVNALLLGDSALYLCASSIGTGGTEAFFGQGTRLTVV.

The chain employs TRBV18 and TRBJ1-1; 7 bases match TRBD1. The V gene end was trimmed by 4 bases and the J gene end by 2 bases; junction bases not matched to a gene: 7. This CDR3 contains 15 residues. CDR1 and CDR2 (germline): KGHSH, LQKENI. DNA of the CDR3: TGTGCCAGCTCACAACAGGGGAACGGCAACACTGAAGCTTTCTTT. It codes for CASSQQGNGNTEAFF.